This T cell receptor (beta chain) appears in the sequencing data of a study of control samples from healthy donors and cancer patients. In its sample, this clone was seen once. Some clones are missing from TCRdb's copy, which holds only in-frame ones; the method was immunoSEQ multiplex PCR. The sample holds some 20,000 clones, about 88% seen once. Trimming took 2 bases from V and 4 from J; bases not matched to a gene: 7. Germline V CDR1 and CDR2: MNHEY, SVGEGT. The CDR3 length is 15 residues. The specimen sequenced was PBMCs. The V and J genes are TRBV6-2 or TRBV6-3 and TRBJ2-5; 7 nucleotides align to TRBD1. The sequence was collected from a woman aged 55-69 years with head and neck cancer. Here the CDR3 reads CASSYETGVIETQYF. The CDR3 DNA sequence: TGTGCCAGCAGTTACGAAACAGGGGTGATAGAGACCCAGTACTTC.